These 29 T cell receptor beta chains were all obtained from the same sample, sequenced in a study of blood T cells in healthy people across ages. Next came a second PCR, run for about 6 to 12 cycles, which used a sample-barcoded 5' primer along with a J-beta primer mix. Each CDR3 protein gets one entry after TCRdb re-called the 5' RACE reads with MiXCR. The sample lists 650,000 to 1,000,000 distinct CDR3 sequences; around 50% were seen once. Sequencing was done on a sample of blood. These receptors were taken from a man older than 75 in good health.

This clonotype was observed a handful of times. The V gene is TRBV7-2, the J gene TRBJ2-2; 9 bases fit TRBD2. The CDR3 has 16 amino acids. The germline CDR1 and CDR2 sequences are SGHTA and FQGNSA. V was clipped by 4 bases and J by 7 bases; unmatched bases: 10. The DNA of the CDR3 is TGTGCCAGCAGCTCCGCGGTAGCGGGAGTTGGCGGGGAGCTGTTTTTT. This codes for CASSSAVAGVGGELFF.

The chain is built from TRBV7-3 and TRBJ2-3; tentatively, D is TRBD2 (7 bases). Per germline, CDR1 SGHTA and CDR2 FQGTGA. The CDR3 runs to 16 residues. Trimming pared 4 bases from V and 2 bases from J, leaving 16 bases between. CDR3 protein: CASSSKLGGATDTQYF. CDR3 sequence (DNA): TGTGCCAGCAGCTCAAAGCTGGGGGGGGCCACAGATACGCAGTATTTT. Full variable domain (rest looked up from reference TRBV7-3 and TRBJ2-3): GAGVSQTPSNKVTEKGKYVELRCDPISGHTALYWYRQSLGQGPEFLIYFQGTGAADDSGLPNDRFFAVRPEGSVSTLKIQRTERGDSAVYLCASSSKLGGATDTQYFGPGTRLTVL.

V gene TRBV6-5 combines with J gene TRBJ1-2, with unresolved D. Per the germline V gene, CDR1 is MNHEY and CDR2 is SVGAGI. The V end was cut by 2 bases, the J end by 4 bases, with 8 bases between. This CDR3 has 13 amino acids. CDR3 coding DNA: TGTGCCAGCAGTTACGCAGCGGGCTATGGCTACACCTTC. Translating it yields CASSYAAGYGYTF.

This clonotype was found once. The V and J genes are TRBV19 and TRBJ1-1; 7 nucleotides align to TRBD1. J gave up 4 bases and V 10 bases, and 6 bases lay outside the gene matches. The CDR3 has 12 amino acids. Germline V CDR1 and CDR2: LNHDA, SQIVND (reference sequence). Here the CDR3 reads CATRQGTTEAFF. The CDR3 region has the DNA TGTGCCACCCGACAGGGTACCACTGAAGCTTTCTTT.

This clonotype was counted ten times or more. The chain joins TRBV7-2 to TRBJ2-1; D uncertain. CDR3 length equals 14 residues. Trimming left V 7 bases short and J 3 bases short, with 13 bases between. Looked up from germline, CDR1 is SGHTA and CDR2 is FQGNSA. CDR3: CASNPVGGYNEQFF. CDR3 coding DNA: TGTGCCAGCAACCCCGTAGGTGGCTACAATGAGCAGTTCTTC.

This clonotype has only a few counts. DNA of the CDR3: TGTGCCAGCAGCTTATCCCAGGGACTAGCGGGAGTGGTAGATACGCAGTATTTT. This sequence encodes CASSLSQGLAGVVDTQYF. This chain connects TRBV7-3 to TRBJ2-3; 14 bases match TRBD2. The J segment lost 5 bases and the V segment lost 2 bases, leaving 9 bases of the junction unmatched. Germline loops: CDR1 SGHTA, CDR2 FQGTGA. This CDR3 is built from 18 residues.

J is TRBJ2-3 and V is TRBV20-1; D not resolved. Looked up from germline, CDR1 is DFQATT and CDR2 is SNEGSKA (reference sequence). V was shortened by 5 bases and J by 6 bases, with 18 bases between the two germline ends. The CDR3 is 14 residues long. This CDR3 is CSALSGLLGDTQYF. CDR3 DNA sequence: TGCAGTGCTTTGTCTGGGCTGCTAGGGGATACGCAGTATTTT.

The V call is TRBV20-1, the J call TRBJ1-2; D gene ambiguous. CDR1 and CDR2 (germline): DFQATT, SNEGSKA (reference sequence). The V end was cut by 3 bases, the J end by 1 base, with 15 bases between. The CDR3 length is 15 residues. The CDR3 here is CSASGRAGINYGYTF. The CDR3 bases are TGCAGTGCTAGTGGACGGGCGGGGATTAACTATGGCTACACCTTC.

This clonotype was observed a handful of times. The gene calls are TRBV6-2 or TRBV6-3 and TRBJ2-4; D unclear. The V end lost 5 bases, the J end lost 5 bases, and 10 bases lay between the germline ends. The CDR3 length is 13 residues. Per germline, CDR1 MNHEY and CDR2 SVGEGT. For the CDR3, the DNA is TGTGCCAGCAGTAGCCGACAAGAAAACATTCAGTACTTC. Translating gives CASSSRQENIQYF.

The chain joins TRBV7-2 to TRBJ2-7, with 8 bases that match TRBD2. After removal of 5 bases from V and 1 base from J, the junction contained 4 bases not matched to a gene. Germline CDR1 and CDR2: SGHTA and FQGNSA. This CDR3 is built from 14 residues. CDR3 in DNA: TGTGCCAGCAGCAGAGGGACTAGTTCCTACGAGCAGTACTTC. Protein sequence: CASSRGTSSYEQYF.

The rearrangement links TRBV21-1 to TRBJ2-5; no check of the table's D call, TRBD1, against the DNA was made. TRBV21-1 is listed as a pseudogene. CDR3 length equals 16 residues. CDR3 amino acids: CASSPPGQSQDKTQYF. The CDR3 DNA reads as TGTGCCAGCTCGCCCCCGGGACAATCTCAAGATAAGACCCAGTACTTC.

V usage is TRBV20-1 and J usage is TRBJ1-5; D is ambiguous. The CDR3 length is 16 residues. Germline V gives CDR1 DFQATT, CDR2 SNEGSKA (reference sequence). The V end lost 6 bases, the J end lost 0 bases, and 18 bases lay between the germline ends. The CDR3 coding sequence is TGCAGTGCAACCAGAAGCGGCTTCGATAGCAATCAGCCCCAGCATTTT. It is translated as CSATRSGFDSNQPQHF.

This chain uses TRBV12-3 or TRBV12-4 with TRBJ2-7; 8 bases are shared with TRBD2. CDR3 size: 16 residues. The J segment lost 5 bases and the V segment lost 3 bases, leaving 12 bases of the junction unmatched. For the CDR3, the DNA is TGTGCCAGCAGTTTCGATTTGCGGGAGGCAGCCGACGAGCAGTACTTC. Its protein is CASSFDLREAADEQYF.

The chain uses TRBV5-1 and TRBJ2-3; D is perhaps TRBD1 or TRBD2 (5 bases each). The V end was cut by 5 bases, the J end by 2 bases, with 18 bases between. Looked up from germline, CDR1 is SGHRS and CDR2 is YFSETQ. This CDR3 has 16 amino acids. The CDR3 loop reads CASRLDPGPNTDTQYF. CDR3 in DNA: TGCGCCAGCAGACTTGATCCGGGACCGAACACAGATACGCAGTATTTT.

V and J are TRBV28 and TRBJ2-7; D is possibly TRBD1 or TRBD2 (6 bases each). The CDR3 loop spans 15 amino acids. The V end was cut by 5 bases, the J end by 7 bases, with 21 bases between. Germline CDR1 and CDR2: MDHEN and SYDVKM. The CDR3 loop reads CASSEGGQYYNEQYF. For the CDR3, the DNA is TGTGCCAGCAGTGAGGGGGGCCAATACTACAATGAGCAGTACTTC.

This chain links TRBV9 with TRBJ2-3, with TRBD1 matching over 10 bases. This CDR3 has 16 amino acids. In germline, CDR1 is SGDLS, CDR2 YYNGEE. V lost 3 bases and J lost 3; bases outside the gene matches: 7. CDR3 nucleotide sequence: TGTGCCAGCAGCGGGACCGGGACAGGGGCTACAGATACGCAGTATTTT. Protein sequence: CASSGTGTGATDTQYF.

This chain links TRBV3-1 with TRBJ2-7; 11 nucleotides match TRBD2. V shed 4 bases, J shed 5 bases, and the junction held 7 bases outside the gene matches. CDR1 and CDR2 (germline): LGHDT, YNNKEL (reference sequence). CDR3 length equals 15 residues. CDR3 bases: TGTGCCAGCAGCCGAACTAGCGGGAGTATCCACGAGCAGTACTTC. Residues: CASSRTSGSIHEQYF.

The rearrangement joins TRBV7-2 to TRBJ1-2; 7 positions match TRBD1. This CDR3 region has 14 residues. With V trimmed by 6 bases and J by 1 base, 5 bases remained unmatched. CDR1 SGHTA and CDR2 FQGNSA come from the germline V gene. The CDR3 DNA follows: TGTGCCAGCAGGAGGCAGGGGGTTAACTATGGCTACACCTTC. Translated, it gives CASRRQGVNYGYTF. Filled out from reference TRBV7-2 and TRBJ1-2, the complete variable domain reads GAGVSQSPSNKVTEKGKDVELRCDPISGHTALYWYRQSLGQGLEFLIYFQGNSAPDKSGLPSDRFSAERTGGSVSTLTIQRTQQEDSAVYLCASRRQGVNYGYTFGSGTRLTVV.

This rearrangement joins TRBV12-3 or TRBV12-4 to TRBJ2-7; D unclear. Between the trimmed V and J ends, which lost 0 bases and 6 bases, there was a span of 9 bases. This CDR3 is built from 13 residues. CDR3 nucleotide sequence: TGTGCCAGCAGTTTAGCAGGGTTTGGCGAGCAGTACTTC. Residues: CASSLAGFGEQYF.

About this clonotype itself: Compared with germline, one end of the junction differs, possibly owing to a read error. The chain recombines TRBV12-3 or TRBV12-4 with TRBJ2-1; D ambiguous. The length of the CDR3 is 15 residues. CDR3 sequence reads: CASIGRKGSHNEQFF. The DNA of the CDR3 is TGTGCCAGCATCGGAAGGAAGGGCTCCCACAATGAGCAGTTCTTC.

This clonotype was recorded a few times. CDR3 DNA sequence: TGTGCCAGCAGGGGCCGGGATATTCTACGGAATGAGCAGTTCTTC. Translation: CASRGRDILRNEQFF. The chain joins TRBV12-3 or TRBV12-4 to TRBJ2-1; D is possibly TRBD2 (5 bases). The CDR3 extends over 15 amino acids. V was shortened by 6 bases and J by 7 bases, with 19 bases between the two germline ends.

Notes on this clonotype: Mismatch with germline at one junction end may stem from a read error. This rearrangement joins TRBV4-3 to TRBJ2-1; the D gene is possibly TRBD2 (6 bases). CDR3 length equals 16 residues. Germline V CDR1 and CDR2: LGHNA, YSLEER. Written as DNA, the CDR3 is TGCGTCAGCAGCCAAACCCGACCTAGCGTCGACAATGAGCAGTTCTTC. Residues: CVSSQTRPSVDNEQFF.

A single count supports this clonotype. The rearrangement links TRBV7-8 to TRBJ1-1; D is possibly TRBD1 (5 bases). Trimming took off 4 bases at V and 0 bases at J, with 12 bases between the two ends. This CDR3 is 15 amino acids long. Looked up from germline, CDR1 is SGHVS and CDR2 is FQNEAQ. The CDR3 nucleotides read TGTGCCAGCAGCTCGGGGGGGTGGATGAACACTGAAGCTTTCTTT. It specifies CASSSGGWMNTEAFF.

The chain has TRBV6-2 or TRBV6-3 and TRBJ2-7; D is undetermined. The CDR3 extends over 15 amino acids. Deletions cut 7 bases from V and 3 bases from J, with 19 bases between. The germline V gene has CDR1 MNHEY and CDR2 SVGEGT. The DNA for the CDR3 is TGTGCCAGCAACCGCACCTCCGGACCGAGCTACGAGCAGTACTTC. Protein sequence: CASNRTSGPSYEQYF.

This chain uses TRBV20-1 with TRBJ2-1; possible D gene TRBD2, 6 bases. Germline loops: CDR1 DFQATT, CDR2 SNEGSKA (reference sequence). V lost 8 bases, J lost 7 bases, and 18 bases lay in between. The CDR3 totals 13 residues. CDR3: CSTAATRMNEQFF. The CDR3 coding sequence is TGCAGTACAGCCGCGACTAGGATGAATGAGCAGTTCTTC.

The V gene is TRBV5-1, the J gene TRBJ2-1; D may be TRBD2 (6 bases). The J call is uncertain, as TRBJ2-7 better fits the DNA end. This CDR3 region has 16 residues. Germline V lookup: CDR1 SGHRS, CDR2 YFSETQ. The CDR3 spells CASSAGAGSSYNEQYF. CDR3 in DNA: TGCGCCAGCAGCGCCGGGGCCGGGAGCTCCTACAATGAGCAGTACTTC.

The chain links TRBV7-2 to TRBJ2-2; D remains ambiguous. The CDR3 totals 15 residues. Trimming shortened V by 0 bases and J by 4 bases, and 9 bases separated the two germline ends. The germline V gene encodes CDR1 SGHTA and CDR2 FQGNSA. The CDR3 sequence is CASSLAYGPTGELFF. In DNA form, the CDR3 reads TGTGCCAGCAGCTTAGCTTATGGGCCCACCGGGGAGCTGTTTTTT.

The rearrangement joins TRBV7-2 to TRBJ2-1; 12 bases are a match to TRBD2. This CDR3 region has 15 residues. With 5 bases clipped from V and 11 bases from J, the junction kept 10 bases outside the gene matches. In germline, CDR1 is SGHTA, CDR2 FQGNSA. CDR3 residues: CASSISGLAGRKQFF. CDR3 DNA sequence: TGTGCCAGCAGCATTTCGGGACTAGCGGGCCGAAAGCAGTTCTTC.

The CDR3 coding sequence is TGTGCCAGCACCCTGTATGAGGGGCAAGGCACCGGGGAGCTGTTTTTT. It translates to CASTLYEGQGTGELFF. The chain combines TRBV7-2 with TRBJ2-2; D tentatively fits TRBD1 or TRBD2 (5 bases each). This CDR3 comprises 16 residues. The germline V gene has CDR1 SGHTA and CDR2 FQGNSA. Trimming removed 7 bases at V and 4 bases at J, with 19 bases between.